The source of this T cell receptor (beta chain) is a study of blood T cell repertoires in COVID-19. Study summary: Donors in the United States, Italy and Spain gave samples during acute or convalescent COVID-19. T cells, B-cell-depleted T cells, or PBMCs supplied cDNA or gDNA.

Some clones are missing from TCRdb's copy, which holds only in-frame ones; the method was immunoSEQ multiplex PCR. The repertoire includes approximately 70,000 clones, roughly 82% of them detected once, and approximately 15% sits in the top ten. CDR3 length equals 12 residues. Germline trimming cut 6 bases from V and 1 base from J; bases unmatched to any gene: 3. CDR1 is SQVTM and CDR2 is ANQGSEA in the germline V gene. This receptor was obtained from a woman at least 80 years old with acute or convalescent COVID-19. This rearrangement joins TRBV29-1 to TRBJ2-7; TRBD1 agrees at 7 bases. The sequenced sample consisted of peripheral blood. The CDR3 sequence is CSVGQTSYEQYF. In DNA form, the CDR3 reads TGCAGCGTGGGACAGACTTCCTACGAGCAGTACTTC.